This T cell receptor beta chain was captured by sequencing in a study of cytotoxic CD8 clonotypes in ibrutinib-treated CLL. Findings of the study overall: Stable or contracted on treatment, public clonotypes were also uncommon.

Extraction of approximately 2.2 micrograms of genomic DNA from cryopreserved PBMCs supplied material for TCR beta libraries. Libraries were prepared by immunoSEQ multiplex PCR; TCRdb keeps only in-frame clonotypes and omits some of them. The sample carries 300,000 to 400,000 clones, roughly 71% recorded once. Comment on this clone: As yet, its antigen is unknown.

The CDR3 has 14 amino acids. Germline-derived CDR1 and CDR2 are SNHLY and FYNNEI. Trimming cost V 3 bases and J 4 bases, with 12 bases left between them. This sample comprised PBMCs, obtained after 36 months of ibrutinib treatment. This clonotype was obtained from a human donor with chronic lymphocytic leukemia. The V gene is TRBV2, the J gene TRBJ1-2; D not certain. The CDR3 DNA is TGTGCCAGCAGTGAGGAGGTTGCGGGCTATGGCTACACCTTC. Translation: CASSEEVAGYGYTF.